The 25 T cell receptor beta chains reported below all come from one sample, sequenced in a study of siplizumab effects on memory and regulatory T cells. Assay used: immunoSEQ multiplex PCR; TCRdb lists only in-frame clones, some missing. The sample holds roughly 110,000 clones, 80% to 95% seen once. Sequencing input: non-Treg CD4+ T cells sorted from blood. The source is a human donor in good health.

The J gene is TRBJ1-2, the V gene TRBV7-9; D gene uncertain. Germline loops: CDR1 SEHNR, CDR2 FQNEAQ (reference sequence). CDR3 length: 14 amino acids. With 3 bases removed from V and 3 bases from J, the gap between germline ends came to 11 bases. CDR3 sequence: CASSFLGTDYGYTF. CDR3 DNA: TGTGCCAGCAGCTTTCTGGGAACGGACTATGGCTACACCTTC.

Only one count was recorded for this clone. Other DNA sequences in the sample encode the same CDR3. The V call is TRBV11-2, the J call TRBJ1-4; maybe TRBD1 (6 bases). The CDR3 spans 15 residues. V was shortened by 5 bases and J by 0 bases, with 10 bases between the two germline ends. Germline V gene sequence: CDR1 SGHAT, CDR2 FQNNGV. CDR3 protein: CASSPTGTTNEKLFF. As DNA, the CDR3 is TGTGCCAGCAGCCCAACAGGGACAACTAATGAAAAACTGTTTTTT.

This clone has just one count. The J gene is TRBJ2-1, the V gene TRBV5-5; no clear D gene. The V end lost 0 bases, the J end lost 7 bases, and 8 bases lay between the germline ends. From germline, CDR1 is SGHKS and CDR2 YYEKEE (reference sequence). This CDR3 is built from 13 residues. CDR3 protein: CASSLALVNEQFF. The CDR3 DNA reads as TGTGCCAGCAGCTTGGCCCTTGTAAATGAGCAGTTCTTC.

The rearrangement uses TRBV5-6 and TRBJ1-5, with D unresolved. CDR1 is SGHDT, CDR2 YYEEEE, per germline. The CDR3 loop spans 15 amino acids. V was trimmed by 1 base and J by 2 bases, leaving 10 bases between them. The CDR3 reads CASSLRLDGNQPQHF. The CDR3, as DNA: TGTGCCAGCAGCTTGCGGTTAGATGGCAATCAGCCCCAGCATTTT.

The chain recombines TRBV30 with TRBJ1-4, with TRBD1 matching 9 bases. Germline CDR1 and CDR2: GTSNPN and SVGIG (reference sequence). The V gene end was trimmed by 8 bases and the J gene end by 4 bases; junction bases not matched to a gene: 5. This CDR3 has 13 residues. The CDR3 region is CAGPDRGNEKLFF. CDR3 in DNA: TGTGCCGGACCGGACAGGGGTAATGAAAAACTGTTTTTT. The full variable domain, its missing parts supplied by reference TRBV30 and TRBJ1-4, is SQTIHQWPATLVQPVGSPLSLECTVEGTSNPNLYWYRQAAGRGLQLLFYSVGIGQISSEVPQNLSASRPQDRQFILSSKKLLLSDSGFYLCAGPDRGNEKLFFGSGTQLSVL.

This clone was seen a single time. The rearrangement uses TRBV4-3 and TRBJ2-1; tentative D call: TRBD1 (5 bases). The CDR3 spans 13 residues. From germline, CDR1 is LGHNA and CDR2 YSLEER. V lost 4 bases and J lost 8, with 12 bases in between. CDR3 nucleotide sequence: TGCGCCAGCAGCCTTAGAAGGGGCGATGAGCAGTTCTTC. This codes for CASSLRRGDEQFF.

This chain links TRBV9 with TRBJ1-6, with D maybe TRBD1 (6 bases). Trimming took off 3 bases at V and 10 bases at J, with 14 bases between the two ends. CDR1 and CDR2 (germline): SGDLS, YYNGEE. The CDR3 runs to 14 residues. CDR3 in amino acids: CASSGAGDHSPLHF. The CDR3 nucleotides read TGTGCCAGCAGCGGGGCAGGGGATCACTCACCCCTCCACTTT.

The DNA of the CDR3 is TGTGCCAGCAGCGAGGGACTAGCGGGGTTCAATGAGCAGTTCTTC. It codes for CASSEGLAGFNEQFF. This sequence joins TRBV7-3 and TRBJ2-1; 13 nucleotides line up with TRBD2. The CDR3 loop spans 15 amino acids. J was trimmed by 6 bases and V by 5 bases; bases with no gene match: 4. Looked up from germline, CDR1 is SGHTA and CDR2 is FQGTGA.

This rearrangement joins TRBV15 to TRBJ2-7; weak D call: TRBD1 (5 bases). V was shortened by 5 bases and J by 0 bases, with 11 bases between the two germline ends. The germline V gene has CDR1 LNHNV and CDR2 YYDKDF (reference sequence). The CDR3 length is 14 residues. This CDR3 is CATSSQGSSYEQYF. The CDR3 DNA reads as TGTGCCACCAGCTCTCAGGGAAGCTCCTACGAGCAGTACTTC.

The chain links TRBV7-9 to TRBJ2-6; D gene uncertain. This CDR3 is built from 15 residues. The germline gives CDR1 SEHNR, CDR2 FQNEAQ (reference sequence). The V and J ends lost 1 base and 2 bases respectively, with 6 bases between them. Here the CDR3 DNA reads TGTGCCAGCAGCTTAGTAACTACTGGGGCCAACGTCCTGACTTTC. This codes for CASSLVTTGANVLTF.

This chain joins TRBV7-3 and TRBJ1-2, with TRBD1 identical over 10 bases. In germline, CDR1 is SGHTA, CDR2 FQGTGA. Trimming removed 3 bases from V and 8 bases from J; junction bases left unmatched: 3. This CDR3 is built from 13 residues. The CDR3 DNA follows: TGTGCCAGCAGCTTGACAGGGGGCCAGGGCTACACCTTC. It is translated as CASSLTGGQGYTF.

This clone has a single count. V gene TRBV6-5 combines with J gene TRBJ1-5, with 10 bases lining up with TRBD1. J lost 4 bases, V lost 6 bases, and 6 bases had no gene match. The length of the CDR3 is 15 residues. The V gene's germline CDR1 is MNHEY and CDR2 SVGAGI. As DNA, the CDR3 is TGTGCCAGCAGGGTTGACAGGGGGCGGAATCAGCCCCAGCATTTT. It translates to CASRVDRGRNQPQHF.

The rearrangement links TRBV5-1 to TRBJ1-4; 10 bases map to TRBD1. V was pared by 4 bases and J by 7 bases, with 10 bases of the junction left unmatched. The CDR3 contains 16 residues. In germline, CDR1 is SGHRS, CDR2 YFSETQ. The CDR3 DNA reads as TGCGCCAGCAGCGGGAAGACAGGGGGCGCCGGTGAAAAACTGTTTTTT. Translated: CASSGKTGGAGEKLFF.

CDR3 nucleotides: TGTGCCAGCAGCTTAGGGTTCTCTGGAAACACCATATATTTT. Translation gives CASSLGFSGNTIYF. The chain carries TRBV7-3 and TRBJ1-3; no firm D call. Looked up from germline, CDR1 is SGHTA and CDR2 is FQGTGA. The CDR3 length is 14 residues. V was cut by 2 bases and J by 0 bases, with 5 bases left in between.

This chain connects TRBV7-2 to TRBJ2-3; TRBD2 aligns across 10 bases. Trimming cost V 6 bases and J 4 bases; bases outside gene matches: 7. From germline, CDR1 is SGHTA and CDR2 FQGNSA. This CDR3 has 15 amino acids. CDR3 in amino acids: CASRDLAGGPDTQYF. Here the CDR3 DNA reads TGTGCCAGCAGAGATTTAGCGGGGGGACCAGATACGCAGTATTTT.

The chain is built from TRBV19 and TRBJ2-3, with TRBD2 matching over 7 bases. With V trimmed by 3 bases and J by 0 bases, 6 bases remained unmatched. Germline CDR1 is LNHDA and CDR2 is SQIVND (reference sequence). CDR3 length: 16 amino acids. CDR3 sequence (DNA): TGTGCCAGTAGTATTAGAAGCGGGGCTAGCACAGATACGCAGTATTTT. Protein product: CASSIRSGASTDTQYF.

The V and J genes are TRBV19 and TRBJ1-3, with D perhaps TRBD1 (5 bases). This CDR3 is 15 amino acids long. Germline V gene data show CDR1 as LNHDA and CDR2 as SQIVND (reference sequence). V was clipped by 1 base and J by 0 bases, with 7 bases between them. The CDR3 DNA reads TGTGCCAGTAGTATAGGACAGCCCTCTGGAAACACCATATATTTT. Its translation is CASSIGQPSGNTIYF.

The gene calls are TRBV5-1 and TRBJ1-2; D gene ambiguous. V was trimmed by 2 bases and J by 0 bases, leaving 5 bases between them. The CDR3 contains 13 residues. The germline gives CDR1 SGHRS, CDR2 YFSETQ. The CDR3 loop is CASSLPTNYGYTF. The CDR3 nucleotides are TGCGCCAGCAGCTTACCGACTAACTATGGCTACACCTTC.

V and J are TRBV19 and TRBJ1-2, with 12 bases aligning to TRBD1. Germline CDR1 reads LNHDA; CDR2 reads SQIVND (reference sequence). This CDR3 region has 16 residues. Unmatched junction bases numbered 8, after V lost 5 bases and J lost 4 bases. CDR3 in amino acids: CASSPGQGAKSYGYTF. The CDR3 bases are TGTGCCAGTAGTCCGGGACAGGGGGCGAAGAGCTATGGCTACACCTTC.

The chain carries TRBV4-1 and TRBJ2-7; 10 bases map to TRBD1. This CDR3 is built from 17 residues. Germline CDR1 is MGHRA and CDR2 is YSYEKL. V gave up 1 base and J gave up 3 bases; unmatched junction bases: 9. CDR3 protein: CASSQVYGGQGNYEQYF. CDR3 DNA sequence: TGCGCCAGCAGCCAAGTATACGGGGGACAGGGGAACTACGAGCAGTACTTC.

In this sample, this clone turned up once. J is TRBJ2-3 and V is TRBV6-6; 9 nucleotides match TRBD1. Germline V lookup: CDR1 MNHNY, CDR2 SVGAGI (reference sequence). The CDR3 contains 16 residues. J lost 3 bases, V lost 0 bases, and 4 bases had no gene match. CDR3 in amino acids: CASSYSTGTGTDTQYF. The DNA of the CDR3 is TGTGCCAGCAGTTACTCGACGGGGACAGGGACAGATACGCAGTATTTT.

The chain joins TRBV6-5 to TRBJ1-2; D ambiguous. Per germline, CDR1 MNHEY and CDR2 SVGAGI. The CDR3 contains 14 residues. Trimming removed 0 bases at V and 6 bases at J, with 11 bases between. The CDR3 is CASSYSDKHNGYTF. DNA of the CDR3: TGTGCCAGCAGTTACTCTGATAAACATAATGGCTACACCTTC.

This chain uses TRBV7-9 with TRBJ1-6; no clear D. Trimming left V 5 bases short and J 13 bases short, with 18 bases between. This CDR3 is built from 14 residues. Germline V lookup: CDR1 SEHNR, CDR2 FQNEAQ (reference sequence). CDR3 in DNA: TGTGCCAGCAGCCCATCAGCTTCAGGACCCCCCCTCCACTTT. Translating it yields CASSPSASGPPLHF. Drawing the rest from reference TRBV7-9 and TRBJ1-6, the complete variable domain is DTGVSQNPRHKITKRGQNVTFRCDPISEHNRLYWYRQTLGQGPEFLTYFQNEAQLEKSRLLSDRFSAERPKGSFSTLEIQRTEQGDSAMYLCASSPSASGPPLHFGNGTRLTVT.

The V gene is TRBV4-3, the J gene TRBJ2-7; TRBD1 matches 9 bases. The CDR3 extends over 14 amino acids. V was clipped by 4 bases and J by 1 base; unmatched bases: 2. The germline V gene encodes CDR1 LGHNA and CDR2 YSLEER. The CDR3 nucleotides are TGCGCCAGCAGCCGAGGACAGGGGTCCTACGAGCAGTACTTC. Protein: CASSRGQGSYEQYF.

The V and J genes are TRBV5-4 and TRBJ2-3; 14 nucleotides match TRBD2. Per germline, CDR1 SGHNT and CDR2 YYREEE (reference sequence). With V trimmed by 1 base and J by 11 bases, 9 bases remained unmatched. The CDR3 loop spans 16 amino acids. The CDR3 sequence is CASSLSTSGGAYMQYF. The CDR3 DNA reads TGTGCCAGCAGCTTGTCGACTAGCGGGGGGGCATATATGCAGTATTTT. Full variable domain (rest looked up from reference TRBV5-4 and TRBJ2-3): ETGVTQSPTHLIKTRGQQVTLRCSSQSGHNTVSWYQQALGQGPQFIFQYYREEENGRGNFPPRFSGLQFPNYSSELNVNALELDDSALYLCASSLSTSGGAYMQYFGPGTRLTVL.